Listed below are T cell receptor beta chains from one sample, sequenced in a study of blood T cell repertoires in COVID-19. Profiling relied on immunoSEQ multiplex PCR, and the TCRdb table lists in-frame clones only, not all of them. The sample carries 70,000 to 100,000 clones, 72% recorded once. Input material: peripheral blood. These receptors were collected from a woman in her sixties or seventies in a cohort sampled during active or convalescent COVID-19. Both conserved end residues are part of each CDR3. Fields, in order: V gene, J gene, D gene, clone size, CDR3 protein, CDR3 DNA. D genes are given only for firm matches. Size is omitted from some rows. Given values are once, few, many or a class for expanded clones.

v_call: TRBV28
j_call: TRBJ1-3
d_call: -
clone_size: -
cdr3_aa: CASSLHSGNTIYF
cdr3_nt: TGTGCCAGCAGTTTACACTCTGGAAACACCATATATTTT

v_call: TRBV28
j_call: TRBJ2-2
d_call: TRBD1
clone_size: -
cdr3_aa: CASSLRGTGGATGELFF
cdr3_nt: TGTGCCAGCAGTTTACGCGGGACAGGGGGCGCCACCGGGGAGCTGTTTTTT

v_call: TRBV21-1
j_call: TRBJ1-5
d_call: -
clone_size: -
cdr3_aa: CASSKRDLPQHF
cdr3_nt: TGTGCCAGCAGCAAAAGAGACTTGCCCCAGCATTTT

v_call: TRBV18
j_call: TRBJ2-7
d_call: TRBD1
clone_size: -
cdr3_aa: CASSRDRTYEQYF
cdr3_nt: TGTGCCAGCTCACGGGACAGAACCTACGAGCAGTACTTC

v_call: TRBV19
j_call: TRBJ2-1
d_call: -
clone_size: -
cdr3_aa: CASSIAVGNEQFF
cdr3_nt: TGTGCCAGTAGTATCGCAGTTGGCAATGAGCAGTTCTTC

v_call: TRBV5-1
j_call: TRBJ2-7
d_call: -
clone_size: -
cdr3_aa: CASSNIQGYEQYF
cdr3_nt: TGCGCCAGCAGCAACATACAGGGCTACGAGCAGTACTTC

v_call: TRBV5-1
j_call: TRBJ1-5
d_call: -
clone_size: -
cdr3_aa: CASSLAGANNQPQHF
cdr3_nt: TGCGCCAGCAGCTTGGCTGGGGCCAACAATCAGCCCCAGCATTTT

v_call: TRBV9
j_call: TRBJ1-1
d_call: -
clone_size: once
cdr3_aa: CASSVAWTTEAFF
cdr3_nt: TGTGCCAGCAGCGTAGCTTGGACAACTGAAGCTTTCTTT

v_call: TRBV11-3
j_call: TRBJ1-1
d_call: -
clone_size: -
cdr3_aa: CASSFGGNTEAFF
cdr3_nt: TGTGCCAGCAGCTTCGGTGGGAACACTGAAGCTTTCTTT

v_call: TRBV5-3
j_call: TRBJ1-3
d_call: -
clone_size: -
cdr3_aa: CARSFVPAGNTIYF
cdr3_nt: TGTGCCAGAAGCTTCGTTCCAGCTGGAAACACCATATATTTT

v_call: TRBV19
j_call: TRBJ1-2
d_call: -
clone_size: -
cdr3_aa: CASTDLGNYGYTF
cdr3_nt: TGTGCCAGTACCGATCTAGGCAACTATGGCTACACCTTC

v_call: TRBV29-1
j_call: TRBJ2-7
d_call: -
clone_size: -
cdr3_aa: CSVGAGGGYEQYF
cdr3_nt: TGCAGCGTTGGGGCCGGAGGCGGGTACGAGCAGTACTTC

v_call: TRBV29-1
j_call: TRBJ2-7
d_call: TRBD1
clone_size: few
cdr3_aa: CSGGQGAAYEQYF
cdr3_nt: TGCAGCGGTGGACAGGGGGCCGCCTACGAGCAGTACTTC

v_call: TRBV7-2
j_call: TRBJ2-1
d_call: -
clone_size: -
cdr3_aa: CASSLEGVSYNEQFF
cdr3_nt: TGTGCCAGCAGCTTAGAAGGGGTATCCTACAATGAGCAGTTCTTC

v_call: TRBV29-1
j_call: TRBJ2-3
d_call: TRBD2
clone_size: few
cdr3_aa: CSVERGGHDTQYF
cdr3_nt: TGCAGCGTTGAGCGGGGGGGCCATGATACGCAGTATTTT

v_call: TRBV5-4
j_call: TRBJ2-5
d_call: -
clone_size: -
cdr3_aa: CAVKTAGSGETQYF
cdr3_nt: TGTGCCGTAAAAACTGCGGGGTCCGGGGAGACCCAGTACTTC

v_call: TRBV7-9
j_call: TRBJ2-7
d_call: TRBD1
clone_size: few
cdr3_aa: CASSFTDRDRGRGYEQYF
cdr3_nt: TGTGCCAGCAGCTTCACCGACCGGGACAGGGGTAGGGGTTACGAGCAGTACTTC

v_call: TRBV5-1
j_call: TRBJ2-7
d_call: -
clone_size: -
cdr3_aa: CASSVPGISYEQYF
cdr3_nt: TGCGCCAGCAGCGTCCCAGGGATCTCCTACGAGCAGTACTTC

v_call: TRBV13
j_call: TRBJ1-1
d_call: -
clone_size: -
cdr3_aa: CASSLVPHSGWNTEAFF
cdr3_nt: TGTGCCAGCAGCTTAGTTCCCCATTCGGGGTGGAACACTGAAGCTTTCTTT

v_call: TRBV19
j_call: TRBJ2-5
d_call: TRBD2
clone_size: -
cdr3_aa: CASSIPSPGLAPIEETQYF
cdr3_nt: TGTGCCAGTAGTATACCCAGCCCGGGACTAGCACCCATCGAAGAGACCCAGTACTTC

v_call: TRBV5-1
j_call: TRBJ2-2
d_call: TRBD2
clone_size: -
cdr3_aa: CASSSGGPTGELFF
cdr3_nt: TGCGCCAGCAGCTCGGGGGGGCCTACCGGGGAGCTGTTTTTT

v_call: TRBV5-6
j_call: TRBJ2-7
d_call: TRBD1
clone_size: -
cdr3_aa: CASSLGQGMSEQYF
cdr3_nt: TGTGCCAGCAGCTTGGGACAGGGCATGAGCGAGCAGTACTTC

v_call: TRBV3-1/TRBV3-2
j_call: TRBJ1-1
d_call: TRBD1
clone_size: -
cdr3_aa: CASSREGQGRWTEAFF
cdr3_nt: TGTGCCAGCAGCCGAGAGGGACAGGGGAGGTGGACTGAAGCTTTCTTT

v_call: TRBV13
j_call: TRBJ2-7
d_call: TRBD1
clone_size: once
cdr3_aa: CASSRQGAGEQYF
cdr3_nt: TGTGCCAGCAGCCGACAGGGGGCGGGCGAGCAGTACTTC

v_call: TRBV30
j_call: TRBJ1-1
d_call: -
clone_size: -
cdr3_aa: CAWSGQANTEAFF
cdr3_nt: TGTGCCTGGAGTGGGCAGGCGAACACTGAAGCTTTCTTT

v_call: TRBV10-1
j_call: TRBJ1-5
d_call: -
clone_size: -
cdr3_aa: CASTQRGSGDQPQHF
cdr3_nt: TGCGCCAGCACTCAAAGGGGATCGGGGGATCAGCCCCAGCATTTT